The 21 T cell receptor beta chains below all came from one sample that was sequenced in a study of a mutant IDH1 vaccine in newly diagnosed glioma. The antigens these receptors bind are not known. Time point reported: week 5, during vaccination. The content of each vaccine dose was 300 ug of mutant IDH1 20-mer peptide, and topical imiquimod accompanied it. Assay: immunoSEQ multiplex PCR; the TCRdb copy retains only in-frame clones and omits some. The data show 30,000 to 45,000 clones, 90% to 95% seen once. Sample: PBMCs, taken from a glioma patient whose treatment included an IDH1 peptide vaccine. The receptor source for this set is a man aged 45-65 years with glioma.

This sequence joins TRBV5-1 and TRBJ2-3; the D gene is possibly TRBD1 (5 bases). The CDR3 runs to 14 residues. V was cut by 0 bases and J by 5 bases, with 10 bases left in between. Per germline, CDR1 SGHRS and CDR2 YFSETQ. CDR3 protein: CASSLGAGRDTQYF. CDR3 sequence (DNA): TGCGCCAGCAGCTTGGGAGCAGGGCGAGATACGCAGTATTTT.

The gene calls are TRBV11-2 and TRBJ1-2, with D possibly matching TRBD1 (6 bases). The CDR3 has 14 amino acids. CDR1 and CDR2 from the germline V gene are SGHAT and FQNNGV. The V end was cut by 7 bases, the J end by 11 bases, with 23 bases between. CDR3 protein: CASTLSFGFQGYTF. The CDR3, as DNA: TGTGCCAGCACCCTCAGCTTTGGGTTCCAGGGGTACACCTTC.

V is TRBV6-1 and J is TRBJ1-5; TRBD1 aligns across 7 bases. The junction had 3 bases not matched to a gene; V was cut back by 6 bases and J by 7 bases. There are 12 residues in the CDR3. CDR1 and CDR2 (germline): MNHNS, SASEGT. CDR3 region: CASRMDRQPQHF. CDR3 nucleotide sequence: TGTGCCAGCAGGATGGACAGGCAGCCCCAGCATTTT.

The rearrangement links TRBV4-2 to TRBJ2-1, with 7 positions matching TRBD2. Per germline, CDR1 LGHNA and CDR2 YNFKEQ. The CDR3 is 14 residues long. With V trimmed by 3 bases and J by 4 bases, 3 bases remained unmatched. The CDR3 region is CASSHLAEYNEQFF. In DNA, the CDR3 is TGTGCCAGCAGCCATCTAGCGGAGTACAATGAGCAGTTCTTC.

This chain uses TRBV19 with TRBJ1-5; possibly TRBD1 for D (5 bases). CDR1 LNHDA and CDR2 SQIVND come from the germline V gene (reference sequence). This CDR3 is 13 amino acids long. Trimming removed 5 bases at V and 2 bases at J, with 7 bases between. CDR3 sequence: CASSQGGNQPQHF. Here the CDR3 DNA reads TGTGCCAGTAGTCAGGGAGGCAATCAGCCCCAGCATTTT.

The CDR3 DNA sequence: TGTGCCAGCAGCTTTGCCAGGGGGGGCAATCAGCCCCAGCATTTT. Protein product: CASSFARGGNQPQHF. J is TRBJ1-5 and V is TRBV7-8; TRBD1 aligns across 7 bases. This CDR3 has 15 amino acids. CDR1 and CDR2 from the germline V gene are SGHVS and FQNEAQ. V gave up 3 bases and J gave up 2 bases; unmatched junction bases: 4.

The CDR3 sequence is CASSLRDNEQFF. The DNA of the CDR3 is TGTGCCAGCAGCTTAAGGGATAATGAGCAGTTCTTC. The V gene is TRBV7-9, the J gene TRBJ2-1; D ambiguous. In germline, CDR1 is SEHNR, CDR2 FQNEAQ (reference sequence). This CDR3 contains 12 residues. Trimming removed 2 bases at V and 7 bases at J, with 6 bases between.

This clone was counted once. This chain joins TRBV9 and TRBJ1-1; 9 positions match TRBD1. Trimming took 5 bases from V and 4 from J; bases not matched to a gene: 6. The CDR3 is 14 amino acids. In germline, CDR1 is SGDLS, CDR2 YYNGEE. The DNA of the CDR3 is TGTGCCAGCAGAACCGGGACAGGGACCACTGAAGCTTTCTTT. The encoded protein is CASRTGTGTTEAFF.

This clone occurred once. This sequence joins TRBV19 and TRBJ1-4; 7 nucleotides match TRBD1. V was clipped by 6 bases and J by 7 bases; unmatched bases: 11. This CDR3 spans 15 amino acids. The germline gives CDR1 LNHDA, CDR2 SQIVND (reference sequence). The CDR3 sequence is CASSDRAPAREKLFF. CDR3 bases: TGTGCCAGTAGCGACAGGGCCCCGGCACGTGAAAAACTGTTTTTT.

The chain joins TRBV19 to TRBJ2-5; TRBD1 might be the D (6 bases). The germline V gene has CDR1 LNHDA and CDR2 SQIVND (reference sequence). V was trimmed by 3 bases and J by 5 bases, leaving 19 bases between them. This CDR3 spans 16 amino acids. The CDR3 loop is CASSIRGMGPSETQYF. CDR3 DNA: TGTGCCAGTAGTATTAGGGGGATGGGGCCTTCGGAGACCCAGTACTTC.

V and J are TRBV28 and TRBJ2-5, with 9 bases aligning to TRBD1. The CDR3 contains 14 residues. The J segment lost 5 bases and the V segment lost 10 bases, leaving 11 bases of the junction unmatched. Germline lookup yields CDR1 MDHEN and CDR2 SYDVKM. This chain's CDR3 is CATTGTGYWETQYF. DNA for the CDR3: TGTGCCACCACGGGGACAGGGTATTGGGAGACCCAGTACTTC.

The CDR3 region has the DNA TGTGCCAGCAGCGCCAGCGGGGGGGATTTGAATACGCAGTATTTT. This translates into CASSASGGDLNTQYF. V usage is TRBV7-2 and J usage is TRBJ2-3; TRBD2 agrees at 10 bases. Per the germline V gene, CDR1 is SGHTA and CDR2 is FQGNSA. The CDR3 has 15 amino acids. The V and J ends lost 5 bases and 7 bases, in that order; junction bases with no gene match: 9. Combining the CDR3 with reference TRBV7-2 and TRBJ2-3 gives the whole variable domain GAGVSQSPSNKVTEKGKDVELRCDPISGHTALYWYRQSLGQGLEFLIYFQGNSAPDKSGLPSDRFSAERTGGSVSTLTIQRTQQEDSAVYLCASSASGGDLNTQYFGPGTRLTVL.

J is TRBJ2-1 and V is TRBV10-1; tentative D call: TRBD2 (6 bases). Germline CDR1 WNHNN, CDR2 SYGVQD (reference sequence). Between the trimmed V and J ends, which lost 8 bases and 9 bases, there was a span of 17 bases. This CDR3 has 13 residues. For the CDR3, the DNA is TGCGCCAGCTCGGGCGTGTTGGGGGGTGAGCAGTTCTTC. Translated, it gives CASSGVLGGEQFF.

J is TRBJ1-4 and V is TRBV15; TRBD1 is a possible D gene (5 bases). The CDR3 totals 15 residues. CDR1 is LNHNV, CDR2 YYDKDF, per germline (reference sequence). The V gene lost 0 bases and the J gene lost 7 bases, with 12 bases spanning the gap. CDR3 sequence: CATSRDPRGAEKLFF. The DNA for the CDR3 is TGTGCCACCAGCAGAGATCCCCGCGGGGCTGAAAAACTGTTTTTT.

The V gene is TRBV19, the J gene TRBJ2-7; a possible D gene is TRBD2 (5 bases). Germline CDR1 reads LNHDA; CDR2 reads SQIVND (reference sequence). The V and J ends lost 4 bases and 2 bases respectively, with 15 bases between them. The CDR3 covers 15 residues. The CDR3 protein is CASSSGIGVPYEQYF. The DNA for the CDR3 is TGTGCCAGTAGTAGTGGGATCGGGGTCCCCTACGAGCAGTACTTC. Combining the CDR3 with reference TRBV19 and TRBJ2-7 gives the whole variable domain DGGITQSPKYLFRKEGQNVTLSCEQNLNHDAMYWYRQDPGQGLRLIYYSQIVNDFQKGDIAEGYSVSREKKESFPLTVTSAQKNPTAFYLCASSSGIGVPYEQYFGPGTRLTVT.

By share of the sample, this clone is medium-sized (0.01 to 0.1%). The chain is built from TRBV9 and TRBJ1-4, with D possibly being TRBD1 (6 bases). This CDR3 region has 14 residues. Germline CDR1 SGDLS, CDR2 YYNGEE. Trimming shortened V by 0 bases and J by 4 bases, and 7 bases separated the two germline ends. CDR3 protein: CASSVGGRNEKLFF. The CDR3 DNA is TGTGCCAGCAGCGTAGGGGGGCGTAATGAAAAACTGTTTTTT.

The J gene is TRBJ2-2, the V gene TRBV2; 9 nucleotides line up with TRBD2. There are 15 residues in the CDR3. Germline trimming cut 6 bases from V and 2 bases from J; bases unmatched to any gene: 4. CDR1 is SNHLY, CDR2 FYNNEI, per germline. The CDR3 DNA sequence: TGTGCCAGCAGACCCGGGACTAGCAACACCGGGGAGCTGTTTTTT. This codes for CASRPGTSNTGELFF.

V gene TRBV29-1 combines with J gene TRBJ2-2; 10 bases are a match to TRBD2. Trimming cost V 7 bases and J 1 base; bases outside gene matches: 9. Germline CDR1 reads SQVTM; CDR2 reads ANQGSEA. The CDR3 runs 16 residues. The CDR3: CSAREIAGGNTGELFF. The CDR3, as DNA: TGCAGCGCCCGGGAGATAGCGGGAGGGAACACCGGGGAGCTGTTTTTT.

This clone showed up just once. The rearrangement uses TRBV29-1 and TRBJ1-1; D unresolved. CDR3 length equals 11 residues. The germline V gene encodes CDR1 SQVTM and CDR2 ANQGSEA. Trimming removed 7 bases at V and 1 base at J, with 7 bases between. As DNA, the CDR3 is TGCAGCGCAACGGGGAACACTGAAGCTTTCTTT. Protein sequence: CSATGNTEAFF.

The J gene is TRBJ2-3, the V gene TRBV29-1; D not certain. Germline V gene sequence: CDR1 SQVTM, CDR2 ANQGSEA. Deletions cut 6 bases from V and 6 bases from J, with 13 bases between. The CDR3 length is 12 residues. CDR3 sequence: CSVASGVDTQYF. In nucleotides, the CDR3 is TGCAGCGTCGCGAGTGGGGTGGATACGCAGTATTTT.

The chain links TRBV7-2 to TRBJ1-2, with D uncertain. The ends were cut back, 5 bases at V and 1 base at J, with 5 bases in the middle. The CDR3 is 12 residues long. The germline V gene encodes CDR1 SGHTA and CDR2 FQGNSA. CDR3 sequence (DNA): TGTGCCAGCAGCCAAATTAACTATGGCTACACCTTC. As protein: CASSQINYGYTF. Full variable domain (remainder filled in from reference TRBV7-2 and TRBJ1-2): GAGVSQSPSNKVTEKGKDVELRCDPISGHTALYWYRQSLGQGLEFLIYFQGNSAPDKSGLPSDRFSAERTGGSVSTLTIQRTQQEDSAVYLCASSQINYGYTFGSGTRLTVV.